These T cell receptor beta chains were read from a single sample in a study of beta chain features in type 1 diabetes. The data were produced by immunoSEQ multiplex PCR, yet TCRdb's version contains in-frame clones alone and is incomplete. The sample consists of a few hundred thousand clones, about 15% of them appearing once. Sequences were obtained from naive CD4+ T cells from blood. These receptors all come from a woman under 30 in good health. Each CDR3 is given with its conserved first and last residue. A D gene is named only where the DNA matches it firmly. Where a row states a size, it is once, few, many or the class of an expanded clone; other rows omit it.

j_gene: TRBJ2-7; d_gene: TRBD2; abundance: few; v_gene: TRBV28; CDR3aa: CATGGYGAEQYF; CDR3nt: TGTGCCACGGGGGGGTATGGGGCCGAGCAGTACTTC
j_gene: TRBJ2-1; d_gene: TRBD1; abundance: NA; v_gene: TRBV11-2; CDR3aa: CASSGDRDYNEQFF; CDR3nt: TGTGCCAGCAGTGGGGACAGGGACTACAATGAGCAGTTCTTC
j_gene: TRBJ2-7; d_gene: TRBD2; abundance: NA; v_gene: TRBV5-1; CDR3aa: CASSPWTSGSYEQYF; CDR3nt: TGCGCCAGCAGCCCATGGACTAGCGGGAGTTACGAGCAGTACTTC
j_gene: TRBJ2-1; d_gene: NA; abundance: NA; v_gene: TRBV7-2; CDR3aa: CASSFTGGGYNEQFF; CDR3nt: TGTGCCAGCAGCTTTACCGGAGGCGGATACAATGAGCAGTTCTTC
j_gene: TRBJ2-7; d_gene: NA; abundance: few; v_gene: TRBV7-2; CDR3aa: CASSFSPKAAYEQYF; CDR3nt: TGTGCCAGCAGCTTTTCCCCAAAGGCGGCCTACGAGCAGTACTTC
j_gene: TRBJ1-1; d_gene: NA; abundance: NA; v_gene: TRBV29-1; CDR3aa: CSDPHGNTEAFF; CDR3nt: TGCAGCGACCCTCACGGGAACACTGAAGCTTTCTTT
j_gene: TRBJ2-7; d_gene: NA; abundance: few; v_gene: TRBV7-2; CDR3aa: CASSLGGQGGRNEQYF; CDR3nt: TGTGCCAGCAGCTTAGGGGGGCAGGGTGGGAGAAACGAGCAGTACTTC
j_gene: TRBJ2-2; d_gene: NA; abundance: NA; v_gene: TRBV10-3; CDR3aa: CANQGTNTGELFF; CDR3nt: TGTGCCAACCAGGGGACGAACACCGGGGAGCTGTTTTTT
j_gene: TRBJ2-5; d_gene: NA; abundance: NA; v_gene: TRBV6-5; CDR3aa: CASNRKGVGETQYF; CDR3nt: TGTGCCAGCAACCGGAAGGGGGTAGGGGAGACCCAGTACTTC
j_gene: TRBJ1-1; d_gene: NA; abundance: NA; v_gene: TRBV15; CDR3aa: CATSRPGQRNTEAFF; CDR3nt: TGTGCCACCAGCAGGCCCGGACAGAGGAACACTGAAGCTTTCTTT
j_gene: TRBJ1-1; d_gene: NA; abundance: NA; v_gene: TRBV9; CDR3aa: CASGLNTEAFF; CDR3nt: TGTGCCAGTGGCTTGAACACTGAAGCTTTCTTT
j_gene: TRBJ2-4; d_gene: TRBD2; abundance: NA; v_gene: TRBV19; CDR3aa: CASSTRGGRAKNIQYF; CDR3nt: TGTGCCAGTAGTACCCGCGGGGGGAGAGCCAAAAACATTCAGTACTTC
j_gene: TRBJ2-1; d_gene: NA; abundance: few; v_gene: TRBV9; CDR3aa: CASTPAAGFYNEQFF; CDR3nt: TGTGCCAGCACCCCTGCTGCGGGATTCTACAATGAGCAGTTCTTC
j_gene: TRBJ1-1; d_gene: NA; abundance: NA; v_gene: TRBV5-6; CDR3aa: CASSLVSPRDTEAFF; CDR3nt: TGTGCCAGCAGCTTGGTGTCCCCCAGGGACACTGAAGCTTTCTTT
j_gene: TRBJ2-1; d_gene: TRBD1; abundance: NA; v_gene: TRBV9; CDR3aa: CASSVGSLGTAYNEQFF; CDR3nt: TGTGCCAGCAGCGTAGGGTCGTTGGGGACAGCCTACAATGAGCAGTTCTTC
j_gene: TRBJ2-1; d_gene: NA; abundance: few; v_gene: TRBV15; CDR3aa: CATSRDQGTYNEQFF; CDR3nt: TGTGCCACCAGCAGGGATCAGGGGACCTACAATGAGCAGTTCTTC
j_gene: TRBJ2-4; d_gene: NA; abundance: NA; v_gene: TRBV29-1; CDR3aa: CSVGGVGQKNIQYF; CDR3nt: TGCAGCGTGGGGGGGGTTGGACAGAAAAACATTCAGTACTTC
j_gene: TRBJ2-5; d_gene: TRBD2; abundance: NA; v_gene: TRBV5-1; CDR3aa: CASSLGPGLAEETQYF; CDR3nt: TGCGCCAGCAGTCTCGGGCCGGGACTAGCGGAAGAGACCCAGTACTTC
j_gene: TRBJ1-5; d_gene: NA; abundance: NA; v_gene: TRBV19; CDR3aa: CASSIDRDQPQHF; CDR3nt: TGTGCCAGTAGTATTGACAGAGATCAGCCCCAGCATTTT
j_gene: TRBJ1-2; d_gene: NA; abundance: NA; v_gene: TRBV7-9; CDR3aa: CASTIRAGDANYGYTF; CDR3nt: TGTGCCAGCACCATACGCGCAGGGGACGCTAACTATGGCTACACCTTC
j_gene: TRBJ1-3; d_gene: NA; abundance: NA; v_gene: TRBV4-3; CDR3aa: CASSQEFGGSGNTIYF; CDR3nt: TGCGCCAGCAGCCAAGAGTTCGGAGGCTCTGGAAACACCATATATTTT
j_gene: TRBJ2-3; d_gene: TRBD1; abundance: NA; v_gene: TRBV23-1; CDR3aa: CASIRTNRGRLNTDTQYF; CDR3nt: TGCGCCAGCATAAGGACTAACAGGGGGCGGTTGAACACAGATACGCAGTATTTT
j_gene: TRBJ2-4; d_gene: TRBD2; abundance: NA; v_gene: TRBV15; CDR3aa: CATSRAPLGGAKNIQYF; CDR3nt: TGTGCCACCAGCAGAGCACCTCTGGGGGGGGCCAAAAACATTCAGTACTTC
j_gene: TRBJ2-7; d_gene: NA; abundance: few; v_gene: TRBV5-1; CDR3aa: CASSFGVQRDEQYF; CDR3nt: TGCGCCAGCAGCTTCGGGGTCCAAAGGGACGAGCAGTACTTC
j_gene: TRBJ1-1; d_gene: NA; abundance: few; v_gene: TRBV30; CDR3aa: CAWSRGVLVNTEAFF; CDR3nt: TGTGCCTGGAGCAGGGGCGTTTTAGTGAACACTGAAGCTTTCTTT
j_gene: TRBJ1-1; d_gene: TRBD1; abundance: NA; v_gene: TRBV4-2; CDR3aa: CASTLATGMNTEAFF; CDR3nt: TGTGCCAGCACCCTAGCGACAGGGATGAACACTGAAGCTTTCTTT
j_gene: TRBJ2-5; d_gene: NA; abundance: NA; v_gene: TRBV30; CDR3aa: CAWSVLVQETQYF; CDR3nt: TGTGCCTGGAGTGTATTAGTGCAAGAGACCCAGTACTTC
j_gene: TRBJ2-3; d_gene: TRBD2; abundance: few; v_gene: TRBV5-1; CDR3aa: CASSLGTSTSPDTQYF; CDR3nt: TGCGCCAGCAGCTTGGGGACTTCGACTAGCCCGGATACGCAGTATTTT
j_gene: TRBJ2-7; d_gene: TRBD1; abundance: few; v_gene: TRBV6-5; CDR3aa: CASSYSGGQGREQYF; CDR3nt: TGTGCCAGCAGTTACTCCGGAGGACAGGGAAGGGAGCAGTACTTC
j_gene: TRBJ1-1; d_gene: NA; abundance: NA; v_gene: TRBV18; CDR3aa: CASSPAGVRNTEAFF; CDR3nt: TGTGCCAGCTCACCCGCAGGGGTGAGGAACACTGAAGCTTTCTTT
j_gene: TRBJ1-2; d_gene: NA; abundance: NA; v_gene: TRBV5-4; CDR3aa: CASSLDRKSGYTF; CDR3nt: TGTGCCAGCAGCTTGGACAGGAAATCCGGCTACACCTTC
j_gene: TRBJ2-7; d_gene: TRBD1; abundance: few; v_gene: TRBV11-2; CDR3aa: CASSPGRTGGYEQYF; CDR3nt: TGTGCCAGCAGCCCCGGACGGACAGGGGGCTACGAGCAGTACTTC